This note documents a single T cell receptor beta chain sequence. Antigen specificity is unknown. This specimen comes from a study of vaccination and CD4 T cells after COVID-19. Whole-study findings and limits: Convalescent patients saw a median around 83% of their reactive clones show up only after vaccination.

The CDR3 contains 15 residues. In germline, CDR1 is SGHRS, CDR2 YFSETQ. Trimming left V 0 bases short and J 4 bases short, with 11 bases between. Once obtained from cultured CD4+ T cells, the DNA was sequenced using the Oncomine TCR Beta short-read assay. TCRdb reprocessed the PCR reads with MiXCR, giving one entry per CDR3 protein. The sample has over 9,500 distinct CDR3 sequences; approximately 50% are singletons. Treatment meaning: approximately nine-day PBMC culture with coronavirus spike peptide pools or control peptides (ViraFEST assay). This TCR came from a human donor who had recovered from COVID-19. Sequences were obtained from CD4+ T cells from blood, cultured in vitro. The genes are TRBV5-1 and TRBJ1-5; no clear D. The CDR3 region is CASSLEGAGNQPQHF. Here the CDR3 DNA reads TGCGCCAGCAGCTTGGAAGGCGCAGGTAATCAGCCCCAGCATTTT.